This T cell receptor (beta chain) was retrieved from a study of CD8 T cells in Susac syndrome. A quantity of about 0.5 to 1 ug RNA underwent reverse transcription using random hexamers. TCRdb reprocessed the immunoSEQ multiplex PCR reads with MiXCR, giving one entry per CDR3 protein. The table lists 70,000 or so distinct CDR3 sequences, approximately 94% of them singletons. The CDR3 length is 12 residues. V was trimmed by 3 bases and J by 1 base, leaving 3 bases between them. Germline V gene data show CDR1 as PRHDT and CDR2 as FYEKMQ (reference sequence). The TCR sequence derives from a human donor with multiple sclerosis. The rearrangement uses TRBV13 and TRBJ1-1; D remains unclear. Sequencing was performed on CD8+ T cells from PBMCs. CDR3 residues: CASSFGNTEAFF. The CDR3 region has the DNA TGTGCCAGCAGCTTTGGGAACACTGAAGCTTTCTTT.